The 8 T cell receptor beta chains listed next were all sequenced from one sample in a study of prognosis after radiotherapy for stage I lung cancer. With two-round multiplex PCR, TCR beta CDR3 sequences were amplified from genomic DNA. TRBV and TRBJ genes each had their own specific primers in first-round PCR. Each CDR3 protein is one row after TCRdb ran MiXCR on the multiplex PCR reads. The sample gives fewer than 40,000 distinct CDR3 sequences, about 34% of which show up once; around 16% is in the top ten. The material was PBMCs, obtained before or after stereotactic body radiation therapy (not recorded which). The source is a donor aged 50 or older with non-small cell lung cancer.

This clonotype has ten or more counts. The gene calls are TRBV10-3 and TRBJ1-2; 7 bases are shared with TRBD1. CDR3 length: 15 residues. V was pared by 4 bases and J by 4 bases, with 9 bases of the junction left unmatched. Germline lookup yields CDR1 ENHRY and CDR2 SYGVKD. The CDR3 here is CAISADNTGAYGYTF. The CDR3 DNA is TGTGCCATCAGTGCGGACAACACAGGGGCCTATGGCTACACCTTC.

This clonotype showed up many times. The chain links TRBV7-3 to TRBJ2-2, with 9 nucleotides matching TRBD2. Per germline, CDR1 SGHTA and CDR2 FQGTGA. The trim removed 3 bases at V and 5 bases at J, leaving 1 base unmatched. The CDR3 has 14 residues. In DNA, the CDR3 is TGTGCCAGCAGCTTTAGCGGGAGTACCGGGGAGCTGTTTTTT. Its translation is CASSFSGSTGELFF. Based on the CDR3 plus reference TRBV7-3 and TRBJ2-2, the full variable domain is GAGVSQTPSNKVTEKGKYVELRCDPISGHTALYWYRQSLGQGPEFLIYFQGTGAADDSGLPNDRFFAVRPEGSVSTLKIQRTERGDSAVYLCASSFSGSTGELFFGEGSRLTVL.

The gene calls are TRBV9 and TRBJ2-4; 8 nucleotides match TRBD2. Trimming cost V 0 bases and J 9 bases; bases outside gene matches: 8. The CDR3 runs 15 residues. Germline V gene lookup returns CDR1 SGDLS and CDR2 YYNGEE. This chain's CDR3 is CASSVVGTRQGIQYF. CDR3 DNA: TGTGCCAGCAGCGTAGTTGGGACTAGGCAGGGCATTCAGTACTTC.

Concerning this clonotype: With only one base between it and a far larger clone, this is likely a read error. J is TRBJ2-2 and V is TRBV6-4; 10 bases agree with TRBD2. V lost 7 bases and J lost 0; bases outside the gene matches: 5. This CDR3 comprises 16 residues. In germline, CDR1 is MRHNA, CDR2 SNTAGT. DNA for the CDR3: TGTGCCAGCATAAGTCTAGCGGGGGCGAACACCGGGGAGCTGTTTTTT. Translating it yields CASISLAGANTGELFF.

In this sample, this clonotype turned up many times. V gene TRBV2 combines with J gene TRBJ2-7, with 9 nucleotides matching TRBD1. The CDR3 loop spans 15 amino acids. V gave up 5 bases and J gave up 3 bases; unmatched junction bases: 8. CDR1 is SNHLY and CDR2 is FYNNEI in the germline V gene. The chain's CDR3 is CASSHNRDRDYEQYF. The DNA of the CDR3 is TGTGCCAGCAGTCACAACCGGGACAGGGACTACGAGCAGTACTTC.

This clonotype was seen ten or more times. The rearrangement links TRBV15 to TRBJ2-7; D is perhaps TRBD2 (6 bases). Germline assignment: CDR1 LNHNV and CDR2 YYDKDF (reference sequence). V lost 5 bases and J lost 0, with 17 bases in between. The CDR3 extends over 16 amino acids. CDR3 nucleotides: TGTGCCACCAGCGCCTTCGGGCGGGGAAGCTCCTACGAGCAGTACTTC. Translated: CATSAFGRGSSYEQYF. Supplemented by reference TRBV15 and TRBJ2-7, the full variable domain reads DAMVIQNPRYQVTQFGKPVTLSCSQTLNHNVMYWYQQKSSQAPKLLFHYYDKDFNNEADTPDNFQSRRPNTSFCFLDIRSPGLGDTAMYLCATSAFGRGSSYEQYFGPGTRLTVT.

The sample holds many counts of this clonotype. This CDR3 is CASSLGYATNEKLFF. For the CDR3, the DNA is TGCGCCAGCAGCCTGGGATACGCAACTAATGAAAAACTGTTTTTT. This chain connects TRBV5-1 to TRBJ1-4, with no clear D. V gave up 4 bases and J gave up 0 bases, with 10 bases separating them. This CDR3 spans 15 amino acids. Per the germline V gene, CDR1 is SGHRS and CDR2 is YFSETQ.

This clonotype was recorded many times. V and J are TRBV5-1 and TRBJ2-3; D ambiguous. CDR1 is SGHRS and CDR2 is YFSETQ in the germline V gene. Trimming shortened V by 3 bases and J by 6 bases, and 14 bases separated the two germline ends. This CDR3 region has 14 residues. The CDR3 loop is CASSSLPRSDTQYF. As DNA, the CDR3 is TGCGCCAGCAGCTCCTTGCCGCGGTCTGATACGCAGTATTTT.